This TCR beta chain was captured by sequencing in a study of T cell responses to AZD1222 COVID-19 vaccine. V dropped 2 bases and J dropped 0 bases, with 7 bases sitting between them. Germline CDR1 and CDR2: MDHEN and SYDVKM. This CDR3 contains 14 residues. Sequencing was performed with immunoSEQ multiplex PCR; in TCRdb, only in-frame clones are kept and a portion is missing. The table shows approximately 100,000 clones, with around 84% occurring only once. This sequence was found in an adult who received the AZD1222 COVID-19 vaccine. The sample consisted of peripheral blood, taken 28 days after the second AZD1222 dose. J is TRBJ1-1 and V is TRBV28; D remains ambiguous. The DNA for the CDR3 is TGTGCCAGCAGTTTAGTTTTGCTGAACACTGAAGCTTTCTTT. This translates into CASSLVLLNTEAFF.